This TCR beta chain was identified in a study of beta chain features in type 1 diabetes. Across the study: What patients shared with healthy donors was a similar profile of age, gender and cell yields. Summed over all samples, the examined sorted cells came to 85 million to 130 million. Study-level results: Patients with Type 1 diabetes showed moderately but significantly shorter TCRB CDR3s in all four CD4+ subsets. Patients and controls would share equally any PCR tilt toward shorter templates.

Germline CDR1 is SQVTM and CDR2 is ANQGSEA. Trimming took 4 bases from V and 4 from J; bases not matched to a gene: 6. The CDR3 loop spans 14 amino acids. This clone came up many times. What it binds is unknown. All of the isolated RNA was reverse transcribed, so expressed TCRB transcripts were sequenced. The repertoire was sequenced with immunoSEQ multiplex PCR; TCRdb's copy has only in-frame clones and lacks some. The sample shows approximately 150,000 clones, approximately 8.4% of them seen only once. The material sequenced was central memory CD4+ T cells from blood. This TCR came from a woman in her late teens or twenties in good health. J is TRBJ1-1 and V is TRBV29-1, with 10 bases identical to TRBD1. CDR3 amino acids: CSVVRQGASTEAFF. The CDR3, as DNA: TGCAGCGTTGTAAGACAGGGGGCTTCCACTGAAGCTTTCTTT.